The rows below give T cell receptor beta chains drawn from one sample of a study of T cells in narcolepsy. This table comes from immunoSEQ multiplex PCR, and its TCRdb copy is limited to in-frame clones, with some not included. Found here are about 24,000 clones, approximately 60% of them singletons; the top ten hold approximately 12%. The source material was memory (CD45RA-) CD4+ T cells from blood. The receptors shown here come from a human donor in good health. CDR3s include the opening cysteine and the closing phenylalanine or tryptophan. A D gene is named only where the DNA matches it firmly. Size values are once, few and many counts, or a class for expanded clones, and some rows have none.

D	size	V	J	length	CDR3	DNA
TRBD1	.	TRBV4-2	TRBJ2-1	15	CASSKTGTGVNEQFF	TGTGCCAGCAGTAAAACCGGGACAGGGGTCAATGAGCAGTTCTTC
TRBD2	once	TRBV6-6	TRBJ2-3	12	CASSQTREAQYF	TGTGCCAGCAGCCAGACGCGGGAGGCGCAGTATTTT
.	.	TRBV28	TRBJ2-7	12	CASRAFSYEQYF	TGTGCCAGCAGAGCATTTTCCTACGAGCAGTACTTC
TRBD1	few	TRBV9	TRBJ2-1	13	CASSVGQGSVQFF	TGTGCCAGCAGCGTTGGACAGGGGTCCGTGCAGTTCTTC
.	.	TRBV5-4	TRBJ2-2	14	CASSLEAVTGELFF	TGTGCCAGCAGCTTGGAGGCAGTTACCGGGGAGCTGTTTTTT
TRBD2	few	TRBV2	TRBJ2-1	17	CASTNPGLAGNGNEQFF	TGTGCCAGCACTAACCCGGGACTAGCGGGGAACGGGAATGAGCAGTTCTTC
.	.	TRBV15	TRBJ2-3	16	CATSRSQRSSTDTQYF	TGTGCCACCAGCAGATCGCAGAGAAGTAGCACAGATACGCAGTATTTT
TRBD1	.	TRBV6-5	TRBJ1-5	15	CASSYEGQDSPPQHF	TGTGCCAGCAGTTACGAGGGACAGGATTCCCCGCCCCAGCATTTT
TRBD2	.	TRBV6-1	TRBJ2-1	18	CASSEGLAGWGSYNEQFF	TGTGCCAGCAGTGAAGGGCTAGCGGGGTGGGGCTCCTACAATGAGCAGTTCTTC
.	few	TRBV6-5	TRBJ1-1	16	CASSYSGAAMNTEAFF	TGTGCCAGCAGTTACTCAGGCGCAGCAATGAACACTGAAGCTTTCTTT
.	.	TRBV11-2	TRBJ2-1	14	CASSLGLGLGEQFF	TGTGCCAGCAGCTTAGGATTAGGATTGGGAGAGCAGTTCTTC
.	.	TRBV4-1	TRBJ2-6	17	CASSQTQVYSGANVLTF	TGCGCCAGCAGCCAGACACAGGTCTACTCTGGGGCCAACGTCCTGACTTTC
.	.	TRBV7-3	TRBJ2-2	14	CASSGGVNTGELFF	TGTGCCAGCAGCGGAGGGGTGAACACCGGGGAGCTGTTTTTT
TRBD1	.	TRBV28	TRBJ1-5	16	CASSSRHRGSGQPQHF	TGTGCCAGCAGTTCTCGCCACAGGGGAAGTGGACAGCCCCAGCATTTT
.	.	TRBV30	TRBJ1-2	12	CACQKGGYGYTF	TGTGCCTGCCAGAAGGGAGGCTATGGCTACACCTTC
.	.	TRBV10-3	TRBJ2-7	13	CATFRGGGNEQYF	TGTGCCACCTTTAGGGGAGGGGGGAACGAGCAGTACTTC
TRBD2	few	TRBV7-2	TRBJ2-5	14	CASLPGGGQETQYF	TGTGCCTCACTCCCCGGGGGGGGCCAAGAGACCCAGTACTTC
.	.	TRBV29-1	TRBJ2-7	13	CSASRQSSYEQYF	TGCAGCGCCTCCCGACAGAGCTCCTACGAGCAGTACTTC
.	.	TRBV28	TRBJ1-5	14	CASSQGGGNQPQHF	TGTGCCAGCAGTCAGGGTGGGGGCAATCAGCCCCAGCATTTT
TRBD2	.	TRBV7-2	TRBJ2-7	14	CASSSGTSGGPQYF	TGTGCCAGCAGCTCCGGGACTAGCGGGGGTCCGCAGTACTTC
.	.	TRBV7-2	TRBJ2-1	13	CASSELGLAEQFF	TGTGCCAGCAGCGAATTGGGACTCGCTGAGCAGTTCTTC
.	few	TRBV19	TRBJ1-5	13	CASSKSGNQPQHF	TGTGCCAGTAGTAAGAGCGGCAATCAGCCCCAGCATTTT
.	.	TRBV27	TRBJ2-3	15	CASKGTVSRADTQYF	TGTGCCAGCAAGGGTACAGTCTCCCGTGCAGATACGCAGTATTTT
TRBD1	.	TRBV4-1	TRBJ1-2	14	CASSQVTGGRGYTF	TGCGCCAGCAGCCAAGTCACAGGGGGAAGGGGCTACACCTTC
.	.	TRBV5-1	TRBJ2-4	15	CASSSTTGTKNIQYF	TGCGCCAGCAGCTCTACGACAGGGACTAAAAACATTCAGTACTTC
.	.	TRBV16	TRBJ1-2	12	CASSQYSEGYTF	TGTGCCAGCAGCCAATATTCTGAAGGCTACACCTTC
.	few	TRBV5-1	TRBJ1-2	12	CASSLARDGYTF	TGCGCCAGCAGCTTGGCACGGGATGGCTACACCTTC
TRBD1	.	TRBV25-1	TRBJ2-2	18	CASSPPRTGTGVTGELFF	TGTGCCAGCAGTCCCCCCAGGACCGGGACAGGGGTTACCGGGGAGCTGTTTTTT
.	.	TRBV30	TRBJ1-5	16	CAWSSLQDSGNQPQHF	TGTGCCTGGAGCTCACTCCAAGACAGTGGCAATCAGCCCCAGCATTTT
TRBD1	.	TRBV2	TRBJ1-5	16	CASSAPGTDKGQPQHF	TGTGCCAGCAGTGCCCCCGGGACAGATAAAGGTCAGCCCCAGCATTTT
.	few	TRBV11-2	TRBJ2-3	15	CASSLRGSSPDTQYF	TGTGCCAGCAGCTTAAGGGGATCCTCCCCAGATACGCAGTATTTT
TRBD1	.	TRBV5-6	TRBJ2-7	16	CASSPTWAGGTYEQYF	TGTGCCAGCAGTCCCACGTGGGCAGGGGGCACATACGAGCAGTACTTC
.	.	TRBV28	TRBJ1-1	15	CASLPSTGRNTEAFF	TGTGCCAGCTTACCCTCGACAGGCCGGAACACTGAAGCTTTCTTT
.	.	TRBV29-1	TRBJ2-3	15	CSVPRGAGSADTQYF	TGCAGCGTCCCTAGGGGGGCGGGGAGCGCAGATACGCAGTATTTT
TRBD1	few	TRBV28	TRBJ2-1	12	CASSKQGVEQFF	TGTGCCAGCAGCAAACAGGGGGTTGAGCAGTTCTTC
.	.	TRBV5-4	TRBJ1-6	13	CASSSGTNSPLHF	TGTGCCAGCAGCTCAGGGACTAATTCACCCCTCCACTTT
TRBD2	.	TRBV19	TRBJ2-7	15	CASSDRAGRSYEQYF	TGTGCCAGTAGTGATAGAGCGGGGCGCTCCTACGAGCAGTACTTC
.	.	TRBV5-1	TRBJ2-7	14	CASSLSPDSYEQYF	TGCGCCAGCAGCTTGAGCCCTGACTCCTACGAGCAGTACTTC
.	few	TRBV2	TRBJ1-2	14	CASSPGTGNRGYTF	TGTGCCAGCAGTCCTGGGACGGGGAATAGAGGCTACACCTTC
.	once	TRBV16	TRBJ1-6	14	CASSQYPPGKPLHF	TGTGCCAGCAGCCAATACCCCCCTGGGAAACCCCTCCACTTT
.	.	TRBV30	TRBJ1-5	16	CAWSVDSRRGNQPQHF	TGTGCCTGGAGTGTAGATTCCAGGCGGGGGAATCAGCCCCAGCATTTT
.	.	TRBV27	TRBJ1-5	12	CASSRPNQPQHF	TGTGCCAGCAGTCGCCCCAATCAGCCCCAGCATTTT
.	.	TRBV11-2	TRBJ2-7	11	CASSFAREQYF	TGTGCCAGCAGCTTCGCCAGGGAGCAGTACTTC
.	.	TRBV6-1	TRBJ2-3	12	CASSPPGPTQYF	TGTGCCAGCAGCCCCCCCGGACCTACGCAGTATTTT
TRBD1	once	TRBV7-2	TRBJ2-5	14	CASSQGQGKQTQYF	TGTGCCAGCAGCCAAGGACAGGGAAAGCAGACCCAGTACTTC
.	once	TRBV7-2	TRBJ2-1	11	CASSLGSEQFF	TGTGCCAGCAGCTTAGGCAGTGAGCAGTTCTTC
.	.	TRBV5-6	TRBJ1-5	15	CASSLGPNSNQPQHF	TGTGCCAGCAGCTTGGGTCCTAATAGCAATCAGCCCCAGCATTTT
.	.	TRBV7-8	TRBJ1-5	13	CASSLDRSQPQHF	TGTGCCAGCAGCTTAGATAGGAGTCAGCCCCAGCATTTT
.	medium-sized	TRBV2	TRBJ2-7	12	CASMGVVDEQYF	TGTGCCAGCATGGGGGTAGTCGACGAGCAGTACTTC
.	few	TRBV5-4	TRBJ2-5	14	CASSLAGVLETQYF	TGTGCCAGCAGCTTGGCGGGCGTATTGGAGACCCAGTACTTC
.	.	TRBV11-2	TRBJ1-3	15	CASSLWGASGNTIYF	TGTGCCAGCAGCTTGTGGGGGGCTTCTGGAAACACCATATATTTT
.	few	TRBV19	TRBJ1-1	13	CASSDPWHTEAFF	TGTGCCAGTTCGGACCCGTGGCACACTGAAGCTTTCTTT
.	few	TRBV28	TRBJ1-5	12	CASSLMDQPQHF	TGTGCCAGCAGTTTGATGGATCAGCCCCAGCATTTT